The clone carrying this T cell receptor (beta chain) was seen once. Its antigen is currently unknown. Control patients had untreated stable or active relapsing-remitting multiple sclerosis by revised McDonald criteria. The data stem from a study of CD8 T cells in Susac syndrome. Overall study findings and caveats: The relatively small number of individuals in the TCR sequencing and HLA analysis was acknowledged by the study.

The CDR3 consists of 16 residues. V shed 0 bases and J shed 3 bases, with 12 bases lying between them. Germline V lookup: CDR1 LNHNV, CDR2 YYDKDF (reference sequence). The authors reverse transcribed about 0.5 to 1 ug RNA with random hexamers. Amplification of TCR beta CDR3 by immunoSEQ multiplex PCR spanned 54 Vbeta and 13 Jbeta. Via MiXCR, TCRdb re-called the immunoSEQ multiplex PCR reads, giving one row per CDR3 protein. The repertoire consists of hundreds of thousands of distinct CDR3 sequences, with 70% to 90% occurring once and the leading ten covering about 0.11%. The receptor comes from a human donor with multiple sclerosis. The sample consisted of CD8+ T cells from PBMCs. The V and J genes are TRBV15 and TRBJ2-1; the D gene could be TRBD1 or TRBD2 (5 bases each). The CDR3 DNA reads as TGTGCCACCAGCAGAGACACCGGGACCTTCTACAATGAGCAGTTCTTC. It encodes CATSRDTGTFYNEQFF.